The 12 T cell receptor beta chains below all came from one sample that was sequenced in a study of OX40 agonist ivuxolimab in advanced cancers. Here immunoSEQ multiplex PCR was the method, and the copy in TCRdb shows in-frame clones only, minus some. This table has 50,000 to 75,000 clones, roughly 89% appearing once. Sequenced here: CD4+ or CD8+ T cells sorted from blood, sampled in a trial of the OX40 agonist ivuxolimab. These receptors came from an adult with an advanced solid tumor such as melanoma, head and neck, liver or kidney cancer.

CDR3 loop: CAWNVGDRVLETQYF. Written as DNA, the CDR3 is TGTGCCTGGAACGTAGGGGACAGGGTTCTTGAGACCCAGTACTTC. This chain links TRBV30 with TRBJ2-5; 9 positions match TRBD1. CDR1 GTSNPN and CDR2 SVGIG come from the germline V gene (reference sequence). With 4 bases clipped from V and 5 bases from J, the junction kept 11 bases outside the gene matches. The CDR3 sequence is 15 residues long.

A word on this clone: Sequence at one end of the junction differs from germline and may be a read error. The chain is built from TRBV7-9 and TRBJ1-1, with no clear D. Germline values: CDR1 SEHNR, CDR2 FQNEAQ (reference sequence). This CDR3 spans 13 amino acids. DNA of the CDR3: TGTGCCAGCAGCCTAGCAGGGAACACTGAAGCTTTCTTT. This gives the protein CASSLAGNTEAFF.

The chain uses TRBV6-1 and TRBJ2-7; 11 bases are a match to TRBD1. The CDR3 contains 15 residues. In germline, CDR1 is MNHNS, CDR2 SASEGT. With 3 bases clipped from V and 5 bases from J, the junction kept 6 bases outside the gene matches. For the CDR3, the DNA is TGTGCCAGCAGTGAGAGGGACAGGGGGTCCAACGAGCAGTACTTC. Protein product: CASSERDRGSNEQYF.

CDR3 sequence (DNA): TGCGCCAGCAGGGCATTGGGCGGTGAGCAGTTCTTC. The encoded protein is CASRALGGEQFF. V is TRBV10-1 and J is TRBJ2-1; D unresolved. CDR3 length: 12 residues. The germline CDR1 and CDR2 sequences are WNHNN and SYGVQD (reference sequence). Deletions cut 6 bases from V and 9 bases from J, with 12 bases between.

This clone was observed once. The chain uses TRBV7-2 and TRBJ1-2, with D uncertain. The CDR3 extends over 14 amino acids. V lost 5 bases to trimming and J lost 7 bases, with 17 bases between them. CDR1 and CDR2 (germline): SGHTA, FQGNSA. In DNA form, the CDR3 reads TGTGCCAGCAGCACCAATCTAGGGATGGGTGGCTACACCTTC. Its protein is CASSTNLGMGGYTF.

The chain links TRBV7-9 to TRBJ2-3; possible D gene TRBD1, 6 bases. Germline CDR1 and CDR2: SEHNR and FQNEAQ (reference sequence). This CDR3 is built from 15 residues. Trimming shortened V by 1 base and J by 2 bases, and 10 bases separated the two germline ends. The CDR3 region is CASSLGGLDTDTQYF. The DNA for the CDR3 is TGTGCCAGCAGCTTAGGGGGGCTCGACACAGATACGCAGTATTTT.

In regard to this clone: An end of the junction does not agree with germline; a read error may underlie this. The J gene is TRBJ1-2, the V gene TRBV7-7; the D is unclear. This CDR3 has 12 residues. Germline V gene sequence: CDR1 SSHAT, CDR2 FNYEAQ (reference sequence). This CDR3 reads CASSLGSYGYTF. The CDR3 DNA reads TGTGCTAGCAGCTTAGGGAGCTATGGCTACACCTTC.

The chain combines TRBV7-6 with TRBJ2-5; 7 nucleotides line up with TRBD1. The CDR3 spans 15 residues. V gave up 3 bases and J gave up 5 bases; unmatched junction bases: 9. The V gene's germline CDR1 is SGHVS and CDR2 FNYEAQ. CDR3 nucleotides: TGTGCCAGCAGCTTCCGACAGGGCTTAGGGGAGACCCAGTACTTC. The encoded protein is CASSFRQGLGETQYF.

This chain's CDR3 is CASSLVLAGDTDTQYF. As DNA, the CDR3 is TGTGCCAGCAGCTTAGTCCTAGCGGGGGACACAGATACGCAGTATTTT. This chain uses TRBV7-2 with TRBJ2-3; TRBD2 matches at 10 bases. CDR3 length equals 16 residues. The germline V gene has CDR1 SGHTA and CDR2 FQGNSA. J gave up 2 bases and V 1 base, and 3 bases lay outside the gene matches.

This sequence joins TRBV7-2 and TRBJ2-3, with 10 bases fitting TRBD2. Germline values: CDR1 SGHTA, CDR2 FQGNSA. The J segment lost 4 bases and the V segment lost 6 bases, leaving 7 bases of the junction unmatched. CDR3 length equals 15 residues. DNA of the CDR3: TGTGCCAGCAGGGAGGTCAGCGGGGGGGCAGATACGCAGTATTTT. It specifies CASREVSGGADTQYF.

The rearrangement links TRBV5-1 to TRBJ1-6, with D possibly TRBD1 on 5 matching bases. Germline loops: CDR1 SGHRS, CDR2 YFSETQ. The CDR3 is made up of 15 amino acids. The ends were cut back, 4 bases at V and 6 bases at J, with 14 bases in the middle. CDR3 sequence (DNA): TGCGCCAGCAGCGTACCTACAGGAGCTAATTCACCCCTCCACTTT. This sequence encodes CASSVPTGANSPLHF. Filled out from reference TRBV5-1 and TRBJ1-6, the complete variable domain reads KAGVTQTPRYLIKTRGQQVTLSCSPISGHRSVSWYQQTPGQGLQFLFEYFSETQRNKGNFPGRFSGRQFSNSRSEMNVSTLELGDSALYLCASSVPTGANSPLHFGNGTRLTVT.

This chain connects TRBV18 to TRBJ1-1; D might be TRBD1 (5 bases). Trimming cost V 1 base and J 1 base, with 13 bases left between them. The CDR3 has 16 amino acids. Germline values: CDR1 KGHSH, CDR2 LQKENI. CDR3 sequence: CASSPLGAAWNTEAFF. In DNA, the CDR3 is TGTGCCAGCTCACCACTCGGGGCGGCGTGGAACACTGAAGCTTTCTTT.